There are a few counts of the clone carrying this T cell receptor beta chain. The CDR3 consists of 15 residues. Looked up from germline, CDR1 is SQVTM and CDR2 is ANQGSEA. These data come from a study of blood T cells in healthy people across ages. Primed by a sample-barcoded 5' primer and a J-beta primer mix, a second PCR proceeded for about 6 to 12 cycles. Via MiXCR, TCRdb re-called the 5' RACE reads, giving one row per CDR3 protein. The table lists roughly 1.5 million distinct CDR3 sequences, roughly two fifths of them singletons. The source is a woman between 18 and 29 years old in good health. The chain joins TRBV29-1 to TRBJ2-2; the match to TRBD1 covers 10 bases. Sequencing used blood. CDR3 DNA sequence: TGCAGTTTCCAGGGCGGGACAGGGGACACCGGGGAGCTGTTTTTT. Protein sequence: CSFQGGTGDTGELFF.